This is a list of T cell receptor beta chains from one sample in a study of blood T cells in healthy people across ages. TCRdb reprocessed the 5' RACE reads with MiXCR, giving one entry per CDR3 protein. The table lists over 600,000 distinct CDR3 sequences, 56% of them singletons, with approximately 24% in the top ten. Sample: blood. The source is a man aged 35-49 years in good health. Both conserved end residues are part of each CDR3. A D gene is named only where the DNA matches it firmly. A clone size is listed for some rows: how often the clone was seen (once, few, many), or a class if it is expanded.

abundance	d_gene	len	v_gene	j_gene	CDR3nt	CDR3aa
NA	NA	17	TRBV5-1	TRBJ2-5	TGCGCCAGCAGCTTGAGTCCGGGCTCTCAACTGTGGGAGACCCAGTACTTC	CASSLSPGSQLWETQYF
few	NA	17	TRBV7-2	TRBJ1-5	TGTGCCAGCAGCTCCCCGGGACCCGGACGGGGCAATCAGCCCCAGCATTTT	CASSSPGPGRGNQPQHF
few	NA	15	TRBV28	TRBJ2-7	TGTGCCAGCAGTTTATGGCAGGCCCAGGGGTACGAGCAGTACTTC	CASSLWQAQGYEQYF
few	NA	15	TRBV7-3	TRBJ2-5	TGTGCCAGCAGCCGTCTGGGGGGGGCAGGAGAGACCCAGTACTTC	CASSRLGGAGETQYF
NA	NA	13	TRBV25-1	TRBJ1-5	TGTGCCAGCAGTGGGACAAGAAATCAGCCCCAGCATTTT	CASSGTRNQPQHF
NA	NA	15	TRBV20-1	TRBJ1-5	TGCAGTGCTAGTTCGGCAGGTCGAGTACGTCAGCCCCAGCATTTT	CSASSAGRVRQPQHF
few	NA	13	TRBV20-1	TRBJ2-7	TGCAGTGCTAGAGAGGGGACTTTCTACGAGCAGTACTTC	CSAREGTFYEQYF
many	NA	15	TRBV5-1	TRBJ2-3	TGCGCCAGCAGCTTGGATGGTCTGCTATCCGATACGCAGTATTTT	CASSLDGLLSDTQYF
NA	TRBD1	14	TRBV27	TRBJ2-7	TGTGCCAGCAGGTTGGGACAGATGTCCTACGAGCAGTACTTC	CASRLGQMSYEQYF
once	NA	14	TRBV6-5	TRBJ2-2	TGTGCCAGCACCCGACCTGGAGGAACCGGGGAGCTGTTTTTT	CASTRPGGTGELFF
NA	NA	14	TRBV5-8	TRBJ1-2	TGTGCCAGCAGCTTGGCGGGGGGGAAGGATGGCTACACCTTC	CASSLAGGKDGYTF
NA	NA	15	TRBV20-1	TRBJ1-5	TGCAGTGCTAGAGATCCCCGGACGGCTTTTCAGCCCCAGCATTTT	CSARDPRTAFQPQHF